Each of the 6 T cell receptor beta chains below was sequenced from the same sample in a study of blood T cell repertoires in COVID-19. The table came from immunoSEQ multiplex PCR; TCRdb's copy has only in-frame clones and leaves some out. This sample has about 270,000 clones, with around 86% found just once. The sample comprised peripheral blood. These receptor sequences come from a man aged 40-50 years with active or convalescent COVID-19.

The CDR3 reads CASSQGFTWSAGGVTDTQYF. The DNA for the CDR3 is TGTGCCAGCAGCCAAGGTTTCACCTGGTCTGCGGGGGGCGTCACAGATACGCAGTATTTT. The chain employs TRBV3-1 (or the pseudogene TRBV3-2) and TRBJ2-3; 8 bases match TRBD2. V shed 1 base and J 2 bases; nucleotides not matched to a gene: 17. CDR1 LGHDT and CDR2 YNNKEL come from the germline V gene (reference sequence). The CDR3 has 20 amino acids.

The CDR3 spells CASSPEGINSPLHF. The CDR3 region has the DNA TGTGCCAGCAGTCCGGAGGGGATTAATTCACCCCTCCACTTT. This chain uses TRBV6-5 with TRBJ1-6, with D perhaps TRBD1 (5 bases). The CDR3 sequence is 14 residues long. Germline V gene sequence: CDR1 MNHEY, CDR2 SVGAGI. Trimming took off 5 bases at V and 6 bases at J, with 11 bases between the two ends.

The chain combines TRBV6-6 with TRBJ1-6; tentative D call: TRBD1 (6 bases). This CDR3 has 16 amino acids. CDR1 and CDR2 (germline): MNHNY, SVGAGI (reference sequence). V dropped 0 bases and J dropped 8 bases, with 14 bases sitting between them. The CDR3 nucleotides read TGTGCCAGCAGTTACTCCTCGCCAGGGGCAGATTCACCCCTCCACTTT. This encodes CASSYSSPGADSPLHF.

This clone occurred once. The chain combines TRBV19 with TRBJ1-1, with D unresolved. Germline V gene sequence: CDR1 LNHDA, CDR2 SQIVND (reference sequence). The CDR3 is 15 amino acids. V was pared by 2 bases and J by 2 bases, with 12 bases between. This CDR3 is CASSIFGEGNTEAFF. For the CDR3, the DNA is TGTGCCAGTAGTATATTTGGGGAGGGAAACACTGAAGCTTTCTTT. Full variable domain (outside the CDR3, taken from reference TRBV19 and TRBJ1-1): DGGITQSPKYLFRKEGQNVTLSCEQNLNHDAMYWYRQDPGQGLRLIYYSQIVNDFQKGDIAEGYSVSREKKESFPLTVTSAQKNPTAFYLCASSIFGEGNTEAFFGQGTRLTVV.

The CDR3 loop is CASSPRPGGPGNTIYF. The CDR3 DNA follows: TGTGCCAGCAGTCCTCGGCCCGGAGGACCTGGAAACACCATATATTTT. The V call is TRBV25-1, the J call TRBJ1-3; D gene uncertain. The CDR3 runs to 16 residues. V was pared by 5 bases and J by 2 bases, with 16 bases between. The germline gives CDR1 MGHDK, CDR2 SYGVNS.

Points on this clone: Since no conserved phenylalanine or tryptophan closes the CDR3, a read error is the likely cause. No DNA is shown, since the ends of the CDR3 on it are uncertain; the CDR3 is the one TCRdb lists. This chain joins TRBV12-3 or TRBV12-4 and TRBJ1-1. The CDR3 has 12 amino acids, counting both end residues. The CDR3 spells CASSLAREGTSI.